The rows below give T cell receptor beta chains drawn from one sample of a study of T-cell memory formation after mild COVID-19. TCRdb fed the 5' RACE reads into MiXCR, producing one record per CDR3 protein. The sample has about 210,000 distinct CDR3 sequences; around 27% are singletons. Sequencing was performed on PBMCs or a T cell subset sorted from them (not recorded which). These receptors came from an adult woman who had mild COVID-19 (a few samples of this study predate the infection). Cell type and time point are not known. CDR3s include the opening cysteine and the closing phenylalanine or tryptophan. A D gene is named only where the DNA matches it firmly. For some rows the clone size is stated as once, few or many, or as a class when expanded; others skip it.

length,size,D,V,J,DNA,CDR3
15,once,NA,TRBV2,TRBJ2-7,TGTGCCAGCAGTGAATCCACAGTCTCCTCCTACGAGCAGTACTTC,CASSESTVSSYEQYF
14,NA,NA,TRBV4-1,TRBJ1-2,TGCGCCAGCAGCCCAACCATTTCTGGCTATGGCTACACCTTC,CASSPTISGYGYTF
14,NA,NA,TRBV2,TRBJ1-2,TGTGCCAGTAGCAGTGAGTCTAGACGCTATGGCTACACCTTC,CASSSESRRYGYTF
15,NA,NA,TRBV15,TRBJ2-5,TGTGCCACCAGCAGATCTTCAGGGGCGCAAGAGACCCAGTACTTC,CATSRSSGAQETQYF
16,NA,TRBD1,TRBV12-3/TRBV12-4,TRBJ2-6,TGTGCCAGCAGCCGTACAGGGGGCGCTGGGGCCAACGTCCTGACTTTC,CASSRTGGAGANVLTF
13,few,NA,TRBV10-3,TRBJ2-7,TGTGCCATCAGTGAGCAGAGCTCCTACGAGCAGTACTTC,CAISEQSSYEQYF
14,few,NA,TRBV5-6,TRBJ2-1,TGTGCCAGCAGCGGAGAGAGGGTATTGGGTGAGCAGTTCTTC,CASSGERVLGEQFF
15,few,TRBD1,TRBV5-1,TRBJ1-2,TGCGCCAGCAGCTTCGGGCGAGGGGGCGTCTATGGCTACACCTTC,CASSFGRGGVYGYTF
18,NA,NA,TRBV11-3,TRBJ1-1,TGTGCCAGCAGCTTAGAAGGCCAGGGAAAGTTCAAGAACACTGAAGCTTTCTTT,CASSLEGQGKFKNTEAFF
14,NA,NA,TRBV20-1,TRBJ2-7,TGCAGTGCTAGAGACCCCGGCCGTAACTACGAGCAGTACTTC,CSARDPGRNYEQYF
13,few,NA,TRBV9,TRBJ1-3,TGTGCCAGCAGCGTGGGGCATGGAAACACCATATATTTT,CASSVGHGNTIYF
12,NA,NA,TRBV6-5,TRBJ2-7,TGTGCCAGCAGTCCCAACTCCTACGAGCAGTACTTC,CASSPNSYEQYF
14,NA,NA,TRBV3-1,TRBJ1-1,TGTGCCAGCAGTCGGGGACTGAGGGGGACTGAAGCTTTCTTT,CASSRGLRGTEAFF
13,few,NA,TRBV9,TRBJ2-1,TGTGCCAGCAGCCCCGGGACAAGCGGTGAGCAGTTCTTC,CASSPGTSGEQFF
17,few,NA,TRBV5-8,TRBJ2-1,TGTGCCAGCAGCTTGGGGGGAGCCAGCGGAACCTTGGATGAGCAGTTCTTC,CASSLGGASGTLDEQFF
15,NA,NA,TRBV5-1,TRBJ2-7,TGCGCCAGCAGCCCTAGACAGGGAGGCACCTACGAGCAGTACTTC,CASSPRQGGTYEQYF
13,NA,NA,TRBV29-1,TRBJ1-1,TGCAGCGTTCCCGGGCTTAGATACACTGAAGCTTTCTTT,CSVPGLRYTEAFF
14,NA,TRBD1,TRBV2,TRBJ2-7,TGTGCCAGCAGTGAGGGGACAGGGGGCGGCAAGCAGTACTTC,CASSEGTGGGKQYF
14,NA,NA,TRBV18,TRBJ1-5,TGTGCCAGCTCACCAGAATGGAACAATCAGCCCCAGCATTTT,CASSPEWNNQPQHF
16,few,TRBD1,TRBV12-3/TRBV12-4,TRBJ1-6,TGTGCCAGCAATACCGCCCAGGGGGCCGGCAATTCACCCCTCCACTTT,CASNTAQGAGNSPLHF
16,NA,TRBD2,TRBV7-2,TRBJ2-7,TGTGCCAGCAGCTTAGTAGGACTAGCGGGGGGCTACGAGCAGTACTTC,CASSLVGLAGGYEQYF
16,NA,TRBD2,TRBV5-1,TRBJ2-1,TGCGCCAGCAGCTTTAACAGCGGGGGCCGAAACAATGAGCAGTTCTTC,CASSFNSGGRNNEQFF
15,NA,NA,TRBV6-6,TRBJ1-3,TGTGCCAGCAGTTCCACACAGGTTTCGAAGGACACCATATATTTT,CASSSTQVSKDTIYF
14,few,NA,TRBV24-1,TRBJ2-7,TGTGCCACCAGTGAAATGACAGACTCCTACGAGCAGTACTTC,CATSEMTDSYEQYF
12,few,NA,TRBV6-1,TRBJ1-1,TGTGCCAGCAGTGAAACTAACACTGAAGCTTTCTTT,CASSETNTEAFF
14,few,TRBD2,TRBV12-3/TRBV12-4,TRBJ2-7,TGTGCCAGCAGCGGACTAGGCAGAACCTACGAGCAGTACTTC,CASSGLGRTYEQYF
19,few,TRBD2,TRBV12-3/TRBV12-4,TRBJ2-2,TGTGCCAGCAGCGCCCATACAGGGGTGGTAGCGGGGGGGCCCGGGGAGCTGTTTTTT,CASSAHTGVVAGGPGELFF
13,NA,TRBD1,TRBV25-1,TRBJ1-2,TGTGCCAGCAGTGGGGACAGGGTGGACGGCTACACCTTC,CASSGDRVDGYTF
13,few,NA,TRBV2,TRBJ1-2,TGTGCCAGCAGAGAAACAGGGTCCCATGGCTACACCTTC,CASRETGSHGYTF
14,few,NA,TRBV19,TRBJ2-1,TGTGCCAGTAGTACCAGGGTAGGGTTCGATGAGCAGTTCTTC,CASSTRVGFDEQFF
15,NA,TRBD1,TRBV7-8,TRBJ2-7,TGTGCCAGCAGCTTATCGGCAGGGGGATGGGGCGAGCAGTACTTC,CASSLSAGGWGEQYF
14,NA,TRBD1,TRBV11-3,TRBJ2-7,TGTGCCAGCAGCTTGGGGACAGGGGAATACGAGCAGTACTTC,CASSLGTGEYEQYF
13,few,TRBD1,TRBV9,TRBJ1-2,TGTGCCAGCCGGAAGTGGGACAGGGAAGGCTACACCTTC,CASRKWDREGYTF
14,NA,NA,TRBV13,TRBJ2-3,TGTGCCAGCAGCCGAAGAGATTGGGCCGATACGCAGTATTTT,CASSRRDWADTQYF
12,NA,NA,TRBV29-1,TRBJ2-5,TGCAGCGTTGGGAGGAGCCAAGAGACCCAGTACTTC,CSVGRSQETQYF
14,NA,NA,TRBV7-9,TRBJ1-2,TGTGCCAGCAGCTTAGTCGGAGCCATCTATGGCTACACCTTC,CASSLVGAIYGYTF
15,few,TRBD1,TRBV29-1,TRBJ1-3,TGCAGCGTTGTAATAGGGGACAGCTCTGGAAACACCATATATTTT,CSVVIGDSSGNTIYF
11,NA,NA,TRBV28,TRBJ2-2,TGTGCGTCCTGCAGCACCGGGGAGCTGTTTTTT,CASCSTGELFF
14,NA,NA,TRBV28,TRBJ1-2,TGTGCCAGCAGTTCCCGGGACACCCCTGGGAGCTACACCTTC,CASSSRDTPGSYTF
14,NA,TRBD1,TRBV5-1,TRBJ1-1,TGCGCCAGCAGCTTGGGACAGGGTAATGTTGTGGCTTTCTTT,CASSLGQGNVVAFF
13,NA,NA,TRBV6-5,TRBJ1-4,TGTGCCAGCAGTGAATGGGGCTCGAGGAAACTGTTTTTT,CASSEWGSRKLFF
13,NA,NA,TRBV20-1,TRBJ2-7,TGCAGTGCTAGAGGCGGGACAGAATACGAGCAGTACTTC,CSARGGTEYEQYF
15,NA,TRBD1,TRBV20-1,TRBJ2-1,TGCAGTGTCAGGGGACCGGGACAGGGGGCGAAGGAGCAGTTCTTC,CSVRGPGQGAKEQFF
10,few,NA,TRBV21-1,TRBJ2-7,TGTGCCAGCAGCAAAAACGAGCAGTACTTC,CASSKNEQYF
16,few,NA,TRBV20-1,TRBJ2-7,TGCAGTGCTATAGGCGCGGGGCGCGCCGACTCCTACGAGCAGTACTTC,CSAIGAGRADSYEQYF
13,many,NA,TRBV5-1,TRBJ2-7,TGCGCCAGCAGCTTATCCGGGACATACGAGCAGTACTTC,CASSLSGTYEQYF
13,once,NA,TRBV14,TRBJ1-2,TGTGCCAGCAGCCAAGATAGTCCCTATGGCTACACCTTC,CASSQDSPYGYTF
15,NA,TRBD1,TRBV27,TRBJ2-3,TGTGCCAGCAGTCACGACAGGGGAACCCCAGATACGCAGTATTTT,CASSHDRGTPDTQYF
13,NA,NA,TRBV19,TRBJ1-2,TGTGCCAGTAGTATTGCCGGGACCTATGGCTACACCTTC,CASSIAGTYGYTF
14,NA,NA,TRBV12-3/TRBV12-4,TRBJ1-3,TGTGCCAGCAGTCTCCGACAGGAGAGAAACACCATATATTTT,CASSLRQERNTIYF
12,NA,NA,TRBV12-3/TRBV12-4,TRBJ2-2,TGTGCCAGCACCCGATTCACCGGGGAGCTGTTTTTT,CASTRFTGELFF
14,few,NA,TRBV9,TRBJ2-7,TGTGCCAGCAGCCGCTATACTGGGGCCTACGAGCAGTACTTC,CASSRYTGAYEQYF
15,few,NA,TRBV7-8,TRBJ2-1,TGTGCCAGCAGCCCATTATGGAACTCAGGGAATGAGCAGTTCTTC,CASSPLWNSGNEQFF